This section outlines one T cell receptor beta chain sequence together with its context. Its specificity is unknown. These data come from a study of blood T cells in healthy people across ages. General observations from the study: Whereas aged donors had fewer naive CD4+ cells, long-lived donors had more of them and higher diversity. It was held that diversity estimates obtained from one million T cells represented underestimates. Using unsorted PBMCs precluded a conclusive naive versus antigen-experienced comparison.

CDR3 length: 15 amino acids. Losses at the gene ends were 1 base for V and 4 bases for J; bases not matched to a gene: 3. Germline CDR1 and CDR2: LGHNT and FRNRAP. The second PCR ran roughly 6 to 11 cycles with a sample-barcoded 5' primer and J-beta primers. MiXCR, run by TCRdb on the 5' RACE reads, gives a single entry per CDR3 protein. The sample lists roughly 1.7 million distinct CDR3 sequences; around 35% were seen once. The chain joins TRBV12-5 to TRBJ2-3, with 9 bases identical to TRBD1. The specimen sequenced was blood. This TCR came from a woman between 25 and 40 years old in good health. Written as DNA, the CDR3 is TGTGCTAGTGGTTTGGGGGACAGGGTCGCAGATACGCAGTATTTT. Translating gives CASGLGDRVADTQYF.